A single sample gave rise to the 29 T cell receptor beta chains below, sequenced in a study of post-analysis software for immune sequencing data (dated by TCRdb to 2015 to 2017). The library was made by PCR. For sequencing, an Illumina HiSeq 2500 was employed. To reduce PCR and sequencing biases, unique molecular identifiers were incorporated into the TCR beta cDNA libraries. TCRdb ran its own pipeline on the public reads, namely fastp trimming at Q25 and MiXCR clone calling, and kept in-frame beta chains. Each entry is one CDR3 protein sequence, shown with its most common DNA and genes. The sample table shows roughly 200,000 distinct CDR3 sequences, and 29% are seen once. The ten largest clones take up around 3.7% of the sample. Their target antigens are unknown. On the study overall, not on this receptor specifically: Significantly higher frequencies in patients than in controls were found for several TRBV segments, including TRBV5-6, TRBV5-1 and TRBV20-1.

Sequenced material: blood. The origin of the receptors is a girl aged 2-17 years with multiple sclerosis.

This clonotype was seen at least ten times. The chain employs TRBV20-1 and TRBJ2-3; D unresolved. Between the trimmed V and J ends, which lost 5 bases and 0 bases, there was a span of 15 bases. Germline V lookup: CDR1 DFQATT, CDR2 SNEGSKA (reference sequence). The CDR3 length is 15 residues. The CDR3 spells CSAESSGYSTDTQYF. In DNA form, the CDR3 reads TGCAGTGCTGAAAGCTCCGGGTATAGCACAGATACGCAGTATTTT.

By share, this clonotype ranks as medium-sized. This chain uses TRBV3-1 with TRBJ2-7, with 7 bases identical to TRBD1. From germline, CDR1 is LGHDT and CDR2 YNNKEL (reference sequence). V shed 5 bases and J 2 bases; nucleotides not matched to a gene: 3. This CDR3 has 13 amino acids. The CDR3 protein is CASSGDRPYEQYF. In DNA form, the CDR3 reads TGTGCCAGCAGCGGGGACAGACCCTACGAGCAGTACTTC.

Many counts were recorded for this clonotype. The CDR3 nucleotides read TGTGCCAGCATCGCGAGGGGGGCGTCTCACAATGAGCAGTTCTTC. Residues: CASIARGASHNEQFF. The chain is built from TRBV6-2 or TRBV6-3 and TRBJ2-1; D may be TRBD1 or TRBD2 (6 bases each). CDR3 length: 15 amino acids. The germline V gene encodes CDR1 MNHEY and CDR2 SVGEGT. V was trimmed by 7 bases and J by 5 bases, leaving 18 bases between them.

About this clonotype: A single base separates this from a much larger clone, so it may be a read error. The V gene is TRBV20-1, the J gene TRBJ2-1; 7 bases are shared with TRBD2. Looked up from germline, CDR1 is DFQATT and CDR2 is SNEGSKA (reference sequence). V was pared by 8 bases and J by 10 bases, with 5 bases of the junction left unmatched. This CDR3 contains 10 residues. CDR3 sequence: CSSGDYEQFF. Here the CDR3 DNA reads TGCAGTAGCGGGGACTACGAGCAGTTCTTC.

This clonotype was counted between two and nine times. J is TRBJ1-1 and V is TRBV7-9; 12 positions agree with TRBD1. Per germline, CDR1 SEHNR and CDR2 FQNEAQ (reference sequence). This CDR3 has 15 amino acids. Germline trimming cut 8 bases from V and 2 bases from J; bases unmatched to any gene: 6. The CDR3 DNA sequence: TGTGCCAGCTTATGGGGACAGGGGGCAAACACTGAAGCTTTCTTT. Residues: CASLWGQGANTEAFF.

This clonotype was recorded many times. The J gene is TRBJ2-7, the V gene TRBV29-1; 10 bases agree with TRBD1. Germline CDR1 and CDR2: SQVTM and ANQGSEA. This CDR3 contains 13 residues. The ends lost 7 bases at V and 4 bases at J; junction bases unmatched: 7. Here the CDR3 reads CSARTGGRYEQYF. In nucleotides, the CDR3 is TGCAGCGCCCGGACAGGGGGAAGGTACGAGCAGTACTTC.

The chain links TRBV2 to TRBJ1-5; D unclear. Germline assignment: CDR1 SNHLY and CDR2 FYNNEI. The CDR3 totals 15 residues. V was cut by 2 bases and J by 5 bases, with 13 bases left in between. The CDR3 nucleotides read TGTGCCAGCAGTGAACCGACGTCAGGCGATCAGCCCCAGCATTTT. This translates into CASSEPTSGDQPQHF.

This chain joins TRBV28 and TRBJ2-2; TRBD1 aligns across 10 bases. J was trimmed by 3 bases and V by 10 bases; bases with no gene match: 8. Looked up from germline, CDR1 is MDHEN and CDR2 is SYDVKM. The CDR3 spans 15 residues. The CDR3 DNA is TGTGCCACCAGGGACAGGGGAAAGGACACCGGGGAGCTGTTTTTT. Protein: CATRDRGKDTGELFF. Variable domain in full (rest from reference TRBV28 and TRBJ2-2): DVKVTQSSRYLVKRTGEKVFLECVQDMDHENMFWYRQDPGLGLRLIYFSYDVKMKEKGDIPEGYSVSREKKERFSLILESASTNQTSMYLCATRDRGKDTGELFFGEGSRLTVL.

This clonotype has ten or more counts. The chain links TRBV6-4 to TRBJ2-1; D may be TRBD1 (5 bases). The CDR3 covers 13 residues. Germline loops: CDR1 MRHNA, CDR2 SNTAGT. Trimming removed 2 bases from V and 7 bases from J, with 9 bases in between. CDR3: CASSDLGVNEQFF. CDR3 sequence (DNA): TGTGCCAGCAGTGACCTAGGGGTAAATGAGCAGTTCTTC.

Note on this clonotype: Given the absence of the conserved phenylalanine or tryptophan at the CDR3 end, a read error is likely. The chain has TRBV3-1 and TRBJ2-5, with D uncertain. Germline V gene data show CDR1 as LGHDT and CDR2 as YNNKEL (reference sequence). CDR3 length: 12 amino acids. The germline V and J ends were trimmed by 0 bases and 11 bases, with 10 bases remaining between them. CDR3 DNA sequence: TGTGCCAGCAGCCAAGATCGAATGAAGCAGTACTGC. Residues: CASSQDRMKQYC.

This clonotype occurred many times. The CDR3 DNA follows: TGTGCCAGCAGTTTAAGTCCCGCTGTGCCGAAAGAGACCCAGTACTTC. It yields the protein CASSLSPAVPKETQYF. V is TRBV27 and J is TRBJ2-5; D uncertain. CDR1 MNHEY and CDR2 SMNVEV come from the germline V gene (reference sequence). The CDR3 sequence is 16 residues long. V lost 2 bases to trimming and J lost 3 bases, with 16 bases between them.

By share of the sample, this clonotype is medium-sized. J is TRBJ2-5 and V is TRBV4-2; 8 bases line up with TRBD1. The CDR3 consists of 16 residues. Trimming at V came to 1 base and at J to 7 bases, leaving 11 bases not matched to a gene. CDR1 LGHNA and CDR2 YNFKEQ come from the germline V gene. Written as DNA, the CDR3 is TGTGCCAGCAGCCAAGCTCCGGGACAGGCCCTAGTGACCCAGTACTTC. It encodes CASSQAPGQALVTQYF.

At least ten counts were recorded for this clonotype. The chain employs TRBV6-5 and TRBJ1-2, with TRBD1 identical over 8 bases. The CDR3 runs 17 residues. Germline-derived CDR1 and CDR2 are MNHEY and SVGAGI. V was clipped by 0 bases and J by 8 bases; unmatched bases: 14. The CDR3 nucleotides read TGTGCCAGCAGTTACTCGACCGTGGGACAGGCTCGGCGGGGCTACACCTTC. Its protein is CASSYSTVGQARRGYTF.

As concerns this clonotype: A much larger clone lies a single base off, so this may be a read error. The chain employs TRBV29-1 and TRBJ2-7, with D perhaps matching TRBD2 (7 bases). The CDR3 is made up of 14 amino acids. V was cut by 6 bases and J by 0 bases, with 15 bases left in between. Germline assignment: CDR1 SQVTM and CDR2 ANQGSEA. CDR3 loop: CSVGGDGSSYEQYF. DNA for the CDR3: TGCAGCGTAGGGGGGGACGGAAGCTCCTACGAGCAGTACTTC.

In its sample, this clonotype was seen many times. V usage is TRBV6-2 or TRBV6-3 and J usage is TRBJ2-7; the D gene is possibly TRBD2 (5 bases). The germline V gene has CDR1 MNHEY and CDR2 SVGEGT. The CDR3 totals 15 residues. V dropped 0 bases and J dropped 2 bases, with 11 bases sitting between them. The CDR3 DNA sequence: TGTGCCAGCAGTTACTCGGAGGACCAGACCTACGAGCAGTACTTC. It specifies CASSYSEDQTYEQYF.

This clonotype has at least ten counts. The gene calls are TRBV29-1 and TRBJ1-1; D gene ambiguous. The CDR3 is made up of 13 amino acids. V was trimmed by 4 bases and J by 0 bases, leaving 9 bases between them. Germline CDR1 reads SQVTM; CDR2 reads ANQGSEA. The CDR3 region is CSVAEGLNTEAFF. As DNA, the CDR3 is TGCAGCGTTGCGGAGGGCTTGAACACTGAAGCTTTCTTT.

There are many counts of this clonotype. This rearrangement joins TRBV28 to TRBJ1-5, with a weak D call TRBD1 (6 bases). V was pared by 4 bases and J by 3 bases, with 13 bases between. Germline CDR1 and CDR2: MDHEN and SYDVKM. The CDR3 consists of 15 residues. CDR3: CASSSPRGPNQPQHF. The CDR3 DNA reads as TGTGCCAGCAGTTCCCCCAGGGGCCCCAATCAGCCCCAGCATTTT.

The table lists this clonotype with a few counts. The CDR3 is CASSPISVLTGELFF. In nucleotides, the CDR3 is TGTGCCAGCAGCCCTATTAGCGTACTCACCGGGGAGCTGTTTTTT. The chain is built from TRBV11-2 and TRBJ2-2; D is possibly TRBD2 (5 bases). This CDR3 is 15 amino acids long. The germline V and J ends were trimmed by 5 bases and 4 bases, with 14 bases remaining between them. The germline gives CDR1 SGHAT, CDR2 FQNNGV.

This clonotype was found a few times. CDR3 sequence: CASTIGYGAMDEQYF. CDR3 coding DNA: TGTGCCAGCACCATAGGATATGGTGCAATGGACGAGCAGTACTTC. This chain uses TRBV6-2 or TRBV6-3 with TRBJ2-7; D gene uncertain. Looked up from germline, CDR1 is MNHEY and CDR2 is SVGEGT. CDR3 length equals 15 residues. Trimming removed 7 bases at V and 5 bases at J, with 21 bases between.

This clonotype was seen a few times. The V call is TRBV7-9, the J call TRBJ2-7; tentatively, D is TRBD2 (6 bases). The germline V gene has CDR1 SEHNR and CDR2 FQNEAQ (reference sequence). CDR3 size: 16 residues. The ends were cut back, 1 base at V and 0 bases at J, with 13 bases in the middle. CDR3 coding DNA: TGTGCCAGCAGCTTAGAAGGCGACGGGAGCTCCTACGAGCAGTACTTC. It is translated as CASSLEGDGSSYEQYF.

This clonotype showed up just a few times. This may be a read error: a much more frequent sequence differs by one nucleotide. The rearrangement links TRBV5-1 to TRBJ2-7; 8 bases align to TRBD1. V gave up 4 bases and J gave up 5 bases; unmatched junction bases: 11. The CDR3 spans 15 residues. CDR1 and CDR2 from the germline V gene are SGHRS and YFSETQ. The DNA of the CDR3 is TGCGCCAGCAGCGCCGGGGACAGGCGGAGGAACGAGCAGTACTTC. Translated: CASSAGDRRRNEQYF.

Points on this clonotype: A much larger clone differs from this one at a single base, so this may be a read error. This chain connects TRBV12-3 or TRBV12-4 to TRBJ2-1, with 8 bases that match TRBD2. CDR3 length: 15 amino acids. The DNA of the CDR3 is TGTGCCTGCAGTTTGATTAGCGGGGCTCGAAATGAGCAGTTCTTC. Its protein product is CACSLISGARNEQFF.

This clonotype was seen only a few times. This could be a read error, since a much larger clone is one nucleotide away. The chain links TRBV6-6 to TRBJ2-7; TRBD2 might be the D (6 bases). V was cut by 7 bases and J by 7 bases, with 23 bases left in between. Germline-derived CDR1 and CDR2 are MNHNY and SVGAGI (reference sequence). This CDR3 has 15 residues. CDR3 sequence reads: CASTAGPGRSNEQYF. CDR3 sequence (DNA): TGTGCCAGCACCGCGGGACCTGGTAGGAGTAATGAGCAGTACTTC.

This clonotype was observed many times. This chain links TRBV2 with TRBJ2-1, with 16 bases that match TRBD2. After removal of 6 bases from V and 6 bases from J, the junction contained 11 bases not matched to a gene. The V gene's germline CDR1 is SNHLY and CDR2 FYNNEI. This CDR3 comprises 18 residues. The CDR3 region has the DNA TGTGCCAGCAGGCCCGGGACTAGCGGGGGGGCCGATCTCAATGAGCAGTTCTTC. It codes for CASRPGTSGGADLNEQFF.

This clonotype was counted at least ten times. The V call is TRBV10-3, the J call TRBJ2-7; D possibly corresponds to TRBD1 (5 bases). This CDR3 is built from 13 residues. Germline CDR1 and CDR2: ENHRY and SYGVKD. V lost 6 bases to trimming and J lost 3 bases, with 12 bases between them. CDR3: CAIRLTASYEQYF. The CDR3 region has the DNA TGTGCCATCAGACTGACAGCCAGCTACGAGCAGTACTTC.

The chain carries TRBV7-2 and TRBJ2-5; 9 nucleotides agree with TRBD2. The CDR3 runs to 16 residues. V lost 3 bases, J lost 7 bases, and 12 bases stayed unmatched. Per germline, CDR1 SGHTA and CDR2 FQGNSA. DNA of the CDR3: TGTGCCAGCAGCTTCGGAGCGGGAGGCCCCGTAGGGACCCAGTACTTC. It yields the protein CASSFGAGGPVGTQYF. The full variable domain, in which reference TRBV7-2 and TRBJ2-5 provide the parts outside the CDR3, is GAGVSQSPSNKVTEKGKDVELRCDPISGHTALYWYRQSLGQGLEFLIYFQGNSAPDKSGLPSDRFSAERTGGSVSTLTIQRTQQEDSAVYLCASSFGAGGPVGTQYFGPGTRLLVL.

V and J are TRBV5-1 and TRBJ2-2; possibly TRBD1 for D (6 bases). The CDR3 length is 16 residues. Germline V gene lookup returns CDR1 SGHRS and CDR2 YFSETQ. V shed 3 bases and J shed 7 bases, with 19 bases lying between them. CDR3 bases: TGCGCCAGCAGCTCACGACAGGCCAGACGGGACGGGGAGCTGTTTTTT. Encoded protein: CASSSRQARRDGELFF.

A remark on this clonotype: A clone one base away is much larger, so this may be a read error. The chain uses TRBV7-9 and TRBJ2-7; D remains unclear. In germline, CDR1 is SEHNR, CDR2 FQNEAQ (reference sequence). The CDR3 totals 16 residues. The CDR3 DNA sequence: TGTGCCAGCAGCTCCCGGAGCTTTTTGGGGTCCTGCGAGCAGTACTTC. Protein: CASSSRSFLGSCEQYF.

The V call is TRBV5-5, the J call TRBJ1-2, with D possibly being TRBD1 (6 bases). Germline values: CDR1 SGHKS, CDR2 YYEKEE (reference sequence). CDR3 length: 15 amino acids. The ends were cut back, 0 bases at V and 0 bases at J, with 9 bases in the middle. CDR3 sequence: CASSLATGANYGYTF. The CDR3 DNA reads TGTGCCAGCAGCTTGGCGACAGGAGCTAACTATGGCTACACCTTC.